The rows below give T cell receptor beta chains drawn from one sample of a study of blood T cells in healthy people across ages. In TCRdb, the 5' RACE reads were re-called with MiXCR into one record per CDR3 protein. Of around 1,700,000 distinct CDR3 sequences in the sample, roughly 30% were seen once. Source material: blood. The origin of the receptors is a woman aged 25 to 45 in good health. Each CDR3 is given with its conserved first and last residue. Each record gives: clone size, J gene, D gene, V gene, CDR3 protein, CDR3 DNA. A D gene is named only where the DNA matches it firmly. The listing skips clone size in some rows; elsewhere it reads once, few, many or a size class.

size: NA
J: TRBJ1-4
D: NA
V: TRBV7-9
CDR3: CASSLDGGKRNEKLFF
DNA: TGTGCCAGCAGCTTAGATGGAGGGAAGCGCAATGAAAAACTGTTTTTT

size: few
J: TRBJ2-1
D: NA
V: TRBV10-3
CDR3: CAISAQGGRNEQFF
DNA: TGTGCCATCAGTGCCCAGGGGGGGCGCAATGAGCAGTTCTTC

size: few
J: TRBJ2-1
D: TRBD1
V: TRBV6-2/TRBV6-3
CDR3: CASSYQDRGEQFF
DNA: TGTGCCAGCAGTTACCAGGACAGGGGCGAGCAGTTCTTC

size: few
J: TRBJ2-4
D: NA
V: TRBV30
CDR3: CAWSVEEEGQYF
DNA: TGTGCCTGGAGTGTGGAGGAAGAGGGCCAGTACTTC

size: few
J: TRBJ1-1
D: NA
V: TRBV4-1
CDR3: CASNQAGGAGTEAFF
DNA: TGCGCCAGCAACCAAGCGGGGGGGGCTGGCACTGAAGCTTTCTTT

size: few
J: TRBJ2-7
D: NA
V: TRBV7-2
CDR3: CSSSLVFGYNEQYF
DNA: TGTTCCAGCAGCTTAGTTTTCGGGTACAATGAGCAGTACTTC

size: many
J: TRBJ2-7
D: TRBD1
V: TRBV7-9
CDR3: CASSRLQGLRAYEQYF
DNA: TGTGCCAGCAGCCGACTACAGGGGTTGAGGGCCTACGAGCAGTACTTC

size: few
J: TRBJ1-2
D: TRBD1
V: TRBV6-8
CDR3: CASPDRGHGYTF
DNA: TGTGCCAGCCCTGACAGGGGACATGGCTACACCTTC

size: few
J: TRBJ2-3
D: TRBD2
V: TRBV20-1
CDR3: CSARSEASGISTDTQYF
DNA: TGCAGTGCTAGATCAGAGGCTAGCGGGATTAGCACAGATACGCAGTATTTT

size: many
J: TRBJ2-1
D: TRBD1
V: TRBV6-5
CDR3: CASSYSRTGGSGEQFF
DNA: TGTGCCAGCAGTTACTCGAGGACAGGGGGATCGGGTGAGCAGTTCTTC

size: once
J: TRBJ2-5
D: TRBD2
V: TRBV5-1
CDR3: CASSTTSGGTLTSEQYF
DNA: TGCGCCAGCAGCACGACTAGCGGGGGAACTCTTACAAGTGAGCAGTACTTC

size: NA
J: TRBJ2-3
D: TRBD2
V: TRBV7-2
CDR3: CASSGGERDSQYF
DNA: TGTGCCAGCAGCGGAGGGGAGCGGGATTCGCAGTATTTT

size: NA
J: TRBJ2-3
D: NA
V: TRBV4-3
CDR3: CASSQRLPDTQYF
DNA: TGCGCCAGCAGCCAGAGGCTCCCAGATACGCAGTATTTT

size: NA
J: TRBJ2-7
D: NA
V: TRBV29-1
CDR3: CSAEQVALNEQYF
DNA: TGCAGCGCTGAACAAGTGGCCTTGAACGAGCAGTACTTC

size: NA
J: TRBJ2-5
D: NA
V: TRBV20-1
CDR3: CSAEIGTPYQETPYF
DNA: TGCAGTGCTGAAATCGGGACTCCGTACCAAGAGACCCCGTACTTC

size: few
J: TRBJ1-2
D: NA
V: TRBV20-1
CDR3: CSAAAGKGAPGVHGYTF
DNA: TGCAGTGCAGCAGCTGGGAAAGGGGCCCCCGGGGTCCATGGCTACACCTTC

size: few
J: TRBJ2-3
D: NA
V: TRBV6-2/TRBV6-3
CDR3: CASTRGGTPSTDTQYF
DNA: TGTGCCAGCACCAGAGGAGGGACTCCTAGCACAGATACGCAGTATTTT

size: NA
J: TRBJ2-5
D: NA
V: TRBV4-3
CDR3: CASSHDYLGDEANEQYF
DNA: TGCGCCAGCAGCCACGACTACCTGGGGGATGAAGCCAATGAGCAGTACTTC

size: NA
J: TRBJ2-1
D: TRBD2
V: TRBV19
CDR3: CASQRAHGTSGRLNEQFF
DNA: TGTGCCAGTCAACGAGCGCACGGGACTAGCGGGAGATTGAATGAGCAGTTCTTC

size: few
J: TRBJ2-1
D: NA
V: TRBV4-1
CDR3: CASSQDTAYNEQFF
DNA: TGCGCCAGCAGCCAAGACACAGCGTACAATGAGCAGTTCTTC

size: NA
J: TRBJ1-4
D: NA
V: TRBV7-9
CDR3: CASSVRRGGATNEKLFF
DNA: TGTGCCAGCAGCGTTAGGAGAGGTGGAGCGACTAATGAAAAACTGTTTTTT

size: NA
J: TRBJ2-5
D: NA
V: TRBV7-2
CDR3: CASSGGVQGRGKTQYF
DNA: TGTGCCAGCAGTGGGGGGGTTCAGGGGCGTGGGAAGACCCAGTACTTC

size: NA
J: TRBJ1-2
D: NA
V: TRBV29-1
CDR3: CSVRGEYGYTF
DNA: TGCAGCGTCCGGGGGGAGTATGGCTACACCTTC

size: few
J: TRBJ1-1
D: NA
V: TRBV29-1
CDR3: CSVEMGNTEAFF
DNA: TGCAGCGTTGAGATGGGGAACACTGAAGCTTTCTTT

size: NA
J: TRBJ2-7
D: NA
V: TRBV2
CDR3: CAGNVGQSRYEQYF
DNA: TGTGCCGGAAATGTAGGGCAGTCTAGATACGAGCAGTACTTC

size: NA
J: TRBJ1-2
D: NA
V: TRBV6-2/TRBV6-3
CDR3: CASRNNRELLGYTF
DNA: TGTGCCAGCAGGAACAACAGGGAATTATTAGGCTACACCTTC

size: few
J: TRBJ2-5
D: TRBD2
V: TRBV20-1
CDR3: CSATLAGVQETQYF
DNA: TGCAGTGCTACCTTAGCGGGAGTCCAAGAGACCCAGTACTTC

size: few
J: TRBJ2-7
D: NA
V: TRBV6-2/TRBV6-3
CDR3: CACTTLPYEQYF
DNA: TGTGCCTGCACCACCCTACCTTACGAGCAGTACTTC

size: many
J: TRBJ2-5
D: NA
V: TRBV2
CDR3: CASSSQGIRETQYF
DNA: TGTGCCAGCAGTTCTCAAGGGATTCGAGAGACCCAGTACTTC

size: NA
J: TRBJ2-1
D: TRBD2
V: TRBV2
CDR3: CAKRTSGGGEQFF
DNA: TGTGCCAAAAGGACTAGCGGGGGGGGTGAACAGTTCTTC

size: many
J: TRBJ2-5
D: TRBD1
V: TRBV20-1
CDR3: CSARGGGTGFRQETQYF
DNA: TGCAGTGCTAGAGGGGGAGGGACAGGGTTTCGGCAAGAGACCCAGTACTTC

size: NA
J: TRBJ2-1
D: NA
V: TRBV4-1
CDR3: CASRTYLRDHEQFF
DNA: TGCGCCAGCAGAACCTACCTCCGGGACCATGAGCAGTTCTTC

size: many
J: TRBJ2-7
D: TRBD1
V: TRBV20-1
CDR3: CSARVRGSSYEQYF
DNA: TGCAGTGCTAGAGTCAGGGGGAGCTCCTACGAGCAGTACTTC

size: once
J: TRBJ1-2
D: NA
V: TRBV20-1
CDR3: CSALVGALGYTF
DNA: TGCAGCGCCTTGGTGGGGGCGCTCGGCTACACCTTC

size: NA
J: TRBJ2-5
D: TRBD2
V: TRBV4-1
CDR3: CASSHAGLAQETQYF
DNA: TGCGCCAGCAGCCACGCCGGACTAGCCCAAGAGACCCAGTACTTC

size: NA
J: TRBJ2-1
D: TRBD1
V: TRBV30
CDR3: CAWRGSGQGYYEQFF
DNA: TGTGCCTGGAGGGGATCGGGACAGGGGTACTACGAGCAGTTCTTC

size: NA
J: TRBJ2-1
D: NA
V: TRBV20-1
CDR3: CSATAGGNEQFF
DNA: TGCAGTGCCACCGCAGGGGGGAATGAGCAGTTCTTC

size: few
J: TRBJ2-5
D: NA
V: TRBV6-5
CDR3: CASSYSMGHPKETQYF
DNA: TGTGCCAGCAGTTACTCTATGGGTCACCCTAAAGAGACCCAGTACTTC

size: NA
J: TRBJ1-2
D: NA
V: TRBV6-2/TRBV6-3
CDR3: CASRETGKLDYGYTF
DNA: TGTGCCAGCAGGGAAACAGGGAAGTTGGACTATGGCTACACCTTC

size: NA
J: TRBJ2-1
D: NA
V: TRBV12-5
CDR3: CASGLDPNEQFF
DNA: TGTGCTAGTGGTTTGGATCCCAATGAGCAGTTCTTC

size: NA
J: TRBJ2-5
D: NA
V: TRBV6-2/TRBV6-3
CDR3: CASSQDDRTQYF
DNA: TGTGCCAGCAGCCAAGACGATCGTACCCAGTACTTC

size: NA
J: TRBJ1-1
D: NA
V: TRBV18
CDR3: CASSPVNLNTEAFF
DNA: TGTGCCAGCTCACCCGTTAACCTGAACACTGAAGCTTTCTTT

size: few
J: TRBJ2-7
D: NA
V: TRBV20-1
CDR3: CSAPIPGRNYEQYF
DNA: TGCAGTGCTCCTATCCCGGGGAGAAACTACGAGCAGTACTTC

size: NA
J: TRBJ1-1
D: NA
V: TRBV20-1
CDR3: CSAQRGTGTEAFF
DNA: TGCAGTGCACAGAGGGGCACGGGTACTGAAGCTTTCTTT

size: NA
J: TRBJ2-5
D: NA
V: TRBV2
CDR3: CASRNNEQYF
DNA: TGTGCCAGCCGGAACAATGAGCAGTACTTC

size: NA
J: TRBJ2-7
D: TRBD1
V: TRBV4-1
CDR3: CASSPQGDASYEQYF
DNA: TGCGCCAGCAGCCCCCAGGGGGACGCCTCCTACGAGCAGTACTTC

size: NA
J: TRBJ2-5
D: NA
V: TRBV18
CDR3: CASSNTQGSEETQYF
DNA: TGTGCCAGCTCAAATACACAGGGATCCGAAGAGACCCAGTACTTC

size: few
J: TRBJ2-7
D: TRBD1
V: TRBV27
CDR3: CVTLGQGAHEQYF
DNA: TGTGTCACCCTAGGACAGGGGGCCCACGAGCAGTACTTC

size: NA
J: TRBJ2-1
D: TRBD1
V: TRBV19
CDR3: CVSNPRGSYNEQFF
DNA: TGTGTCAGTAACCCCAGGGGGTCCTACAATGAGCAGTTCTTC

size: once
J: TRBJ1-6
D: NA
V: TRBV7-2
CDR3: CASSQNRGNSPRHF
DNA: TGTGCCAGCAGCCAAAACCGGGGGAATTCACCCCGCCACTTT

size: NA
J: TRBJ2-5
D: NA
V: TRBV19
CDR3: CASSPPRRSKETQYF
DNA: TGTGCCAGTAGTCCCCCCAGGAGGTCCAAAGAGACCCAGTACTTC

size: NA
J: TRBJ2-6
D: NA
V: TRBV3-1
CDR3: CASSHTSTGANVLTF
DNA: TGTGCCAGCAGCCATACTTCAACAGGGGCCAACGTCCTGACTTTC

size: NA
J: TRBJ2-5
D: TRBD2
V: TRBV7-3
CDR3: CASSLGGLGGETQYF
DNA: TGTGCCAGCAGCTTAGGGGGACTAGGGGGTGAGACCCAGTACTTC

size: NA
J: TRBJ2-1
D: NA
V: TRBV24-1
CDR3: CATSESGTPNNEQFF
DNA: TGTGCCACCAGTGAATCCGGGACACCTAACAATGAGCAGTTCTTC

size: many
J: TRBJ2-3
D: TRBD2
V: TRBV5-5
CDR3: CASSPTGGASTDTQYF
DNA: TGTGCCAGCAGCCCCACCGGGGGGGCTAGCACAGATACGCAGTATTTT

size: NA
J: TRBJ2-1
D: TRBD2
V: TRBV10-3
CDR3: CAIGAGGGYNEQFF
DNA: TGTGCCATCGGTGCGGGGGGCGGATACAATGAGCAGTTCTTC